This TCR beta chain was captured by sequencing in a study of beta chain features in type 1 diabetes. Investigators reverse transcribed all isolated RNA, so they sequenced expressed TCRB transcripts. TCRdb's table, derived via immunoSEQ multiplex PCR, lists solely in-frame clones and lacks some. Among about 150,000 clones listed, 11% were seen once. This clone was recorded a few times. As yet, its antigen is unknown. General study findings and limits: Any PCR bias toward short templates would affect both groups alike. Any HLA effect on TCRB rearrangement was left unresolved by small sub-analyses. Insertions were fewer and deletions more numerous at VDJ junctions in type 1 diabetes patients.

CD45RO/CCR7/CD25/CD127/CD95/CD27 sorting isolated CD4+ naive, central memory, regulatory and stem cell-like memory cells. Germline V gene sequence: CDR1 KGHSH, CDR2 LQKENI. Germline trimming cut 2 bases from V and 5 bases from J; bases unmatched to any gene: 5. CDR3 length: 15 amino acids. Sequences were obtained from central memory CD4+ T cells from blood. The chain joins TRBV18 to TRBJ2-2; 7 bases line up with TRBD1. The clonotype originates from a man aged 18 to 30 in good health. The CDR3 protein is CASSPRTGKTGELFF. DNA for the CDR3: TGTGCCAGCTCACCAAGGACAGGAAAAACCGGGGAGCTGTTTTTT.